This T cell receptor (beta chain) appears in the sequencing data of a study of Ad26.COV2.S vaccination and SARS-CoV-2 variants. Produced via immunoSEQ multiplex PCR; TCRdb's table is partial and in-frame only. In the table there are nearly 95,000 clones, 82% of which are singletons. The V gene's germline CDR1 is MGHRA and CDR2 YSYEKL. Trimming pared 1 base from V and 1 base from J, leaving 4 bases between. The CDR3 is 14 residues long. Study-wide points: Measurement of non-spike TCR breadth gave similar results in vaccine and placebo recipients. Total T cell responses may have been underestimated by the TCR breadth and depth analyses. CD8+ and CD4+ T cells specific for spike reportedly responded with substantial breadth after vaccination. Compared with placebo recipients, vaccine recipients had higher spike-specific TCR breadth.

Of note for this clone: Its target is unknown.

The TCR sequence derives from a human donor who had recovered from COVID-19. This chain links TRBV4-1 with TRBJ2-2; no clear D. This specimen was peripheral blood, taken after recovery from COVID-19. The DNA for the CDR3 is TGCGCCAGCAGCCAAGCAGGGAACACCGGGGAGCTGTTTTTT. This codes for CASSQAGNTGELFF.